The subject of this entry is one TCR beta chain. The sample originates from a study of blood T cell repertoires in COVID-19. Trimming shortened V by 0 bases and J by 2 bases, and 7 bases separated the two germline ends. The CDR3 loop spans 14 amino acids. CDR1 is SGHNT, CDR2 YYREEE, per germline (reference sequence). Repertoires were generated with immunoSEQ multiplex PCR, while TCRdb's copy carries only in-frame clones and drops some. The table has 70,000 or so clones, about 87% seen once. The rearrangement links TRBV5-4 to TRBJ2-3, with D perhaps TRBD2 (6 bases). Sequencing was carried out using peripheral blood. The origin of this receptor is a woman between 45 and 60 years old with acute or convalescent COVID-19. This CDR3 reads CASSLGRDTDTQYF. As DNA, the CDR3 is TGTGCCAGCAGCTTGGGGCGGGACACAGATACGCAGTATTTT.